This TCR beta chain appears in the sequencing data of a study of blood T cell repertoires in COVID-19. This CDR3 is 13 amino acids long. Germline V CDR1 and CDR2: SGHAT, FQNNGV. V shed 5 bases and J 4 bases; nucleotides not matched to a gene: 4. Assay: immunoSEQ multiplex PCR; the TCRdb copy retains only in-frame clones and omits some. The sample lists over 300,000 clones, more than 75% occurring once. Individuals aged about 18 to 89 years were recruited from roughly 23 US areas. This rearrangement joins TRBV11-2 to TRBJ1-2, with 7 bases that match TRBD1. This clonotype was obtained from a woman aged 18-30 years who had recovered from COVID-19. The source material was PBMCs or T cells enriched from blood (not recorded which). The CDR3 DNA follows: TGTGCCAGCAGCGCTGGGACAGTCTATGGCTACACCTTC. Its protein product is CASSAGTVYGYTF.